A single sample is the source of the 4 T cell receptor beta chains below, sequenced in a study of T-cell memory formation after mild COVID-19. TCRdb re-called the 5' RACE reads through MiXCR, storing one row per CDR3 protein. The sample has 300,000 to 400,000 distinct CDR3 sequences, 15% to 20% seen once. Sequencing used PBMCs or a T cell subset sorted from them (not recorded which). The receptors shown here come from a man aged 18 to 30 who had mild COVID-19 (a few samples of this study predate the infection). Cell type and time point are not known.

This clonotype was picked up a small number of times. The chain uses TRBV11-2 and TRBJ2-3, with TRBD2 matching over 9 bases. The CDR3 length is 16 residues. With V trimmed by 4 bases and J by 0 bases, 5 bases remained unmatched. Germline lookup yields CDR1 SGHAT and CDR2 FQNNGV. CDR3 sequence: CASSYLAGGSTDTQYF. In DNA form, the CDR3 reads TGTGCCAGCAGCTATCTGGCGGGGGGGAGCACAGATACGCAGTATTTT.

Only a few counts were recorded for this clonotype. The CDR3 DNA sequence: TGTGCCACCAGCAGAGTAAGGGGGGCGGGCGAAAAACTGTTTTTT. Protein product: CATSRVRGAGEKLFF. This chain uses TRBV15 with TRBJ1-4; tentative D call: TRBD1 (6 bases). Germline CDR1 reads LNHNV; CDR2 reads YYDKDF (reference sequence). The CDR3 consists of 15 residues. Trimming pared 1 base from V and 8 bases from J, leaving 14 bases between.

This sequence joins TRBV5-1 and TRBJ2-2; no clear D. Trimming shortened V by 0 bases and J by 4 bases, and 7 bases separated the two germline ends. This CDR3 contains 14 residues. Germline CDR1 SGHRS, CDR2 YFSETQ. For the CDR3, the DNA is TGCGCCAGCAGCTTGGGAACGGCCACCGGGGAGCTGTTTTTT. This encodes CASSLGTATGELFF. The full variable domain, rest sourced from reference TRBV5-1 and TRBJ2-2, is KAGVTQTPRYLIKTRGQQVTLSCSPISGHRSVSWYQQTPGQGLQFLFEYFSETQRNKGNFPGRFSGRQFSNSRSEMNVSTLELGDSALYLCASSLGTATGELFFGEGSRLTVL.

The genes are TRBV20-1 and TRBJ2-3; D is uncertain. V gave up 6 bases and J gave up 0 bases, with 7 bases separating them. This CDR3 region has 12 residues. From germline, CDR1 is DFQATT and CDR2 SNEGSKA (reference sequence). CDR3 sequence: CSASTSTDTQYF. The DNA for the CDR3 is TGCAGTGCGTCTACTAGCACAGATACGCAGTATTTT.